Below, 15 T cell receptor beta chains from the same sample are listed, as sequenced in a study of T and B cells in COVID-19 patients. Each TRB amplification used roughly 240-550 ng of genomic DNA from blood. Multiplex PCR with BIOMED2 TRB-A/B primer pools amplified TRB rearrangements. TCRdb reanalysed the multiplex PCR reads using MiXCR and keeps one entry per CDR3 protein. The data contain 20,000 to 25,000 distinct CDR3 sequences, less than 30% of them singletons. The sample was blood. The source is a human donor who had recovered from COVID-19.

This clonotype occurred a few times. The rearrangement joins TRBV12-3 or TRBV12-4 to TRBJ1-5; no reliable D call. V lost 3 bases and J lost 0, with 6 bases in between. CDR3 length: 14 amino acids. CDR3 sequence: CASSLNYSNQPQHF. CDR3 bases: TGTGCCAGCAGTTTGAACTATAGCAATCAGCCCCAGCATTTT.

This clonotype occurred a few times. V is TRBV30 and J is TRBJ1-6; 9 bases agree with TRBD1. The CDR3 is made up of 13 amino acids. J gave up 5 bases and V 6 bases, and 2 bases lay outside the gene matches. The germline V gene has CDR1 GTSNPN and CDR2 SVGIG (reference sequence). This CDR3 reads CACGTGNNSPLHF. In DNA, the CDR3 is TGTGCCTGCGGGACAGGGAATAATTCACCCCTCCACTTT.

The chain uses TRBV10-3 and TRBJ2-1, with 9 positions matching TRBD2. The junction had 7 bases not matched to a gene; V was cut back by 5 bases and J by 8 bases. The CDR3 has 14 residues. Looked up from germline, CDR1 is ENHRY and CDR2 is SYGVKD. The CDR3 region has the DNA TGTGCCATCAGTCCCCAGACTAGCGGCGATGAGCAGTTCTTC. Translated: CAISPQTSGDEQFF.

The DNA for the CDR3 is TGTGCCAGTAGTCTGACAGGAGCGAGCAATCAGCCCCAGCATTTT. It specifies CASSLTGASNQPQHF. This chain joins TRBV19 and TRBJ1-5; possible D gene TRBD1, 6 bases. This CDR3 region has 15 residues. V shed 5 bases and J shed 1 base, with 12 bases lying between them. Germline values: CDR1 LNHDA, CDR2 SQIVND (reference sequence).

The table lists this clonotype with many counts. The CDR3 sequence is CASSPGFQETQYF. The CDR3 DNA sequence: TGTGCCAGCAGCCCGGGGTTTCAAGAGACCCAGTACTTC. The gene calls are TRBV6-5 and TRBJ2-5; possibly TRBD2 for D (5 bases). Between the trimmed V and J ends, which lost 6 bases and 2 bases, there was a span of 10 bases. The CDR3 is 13 amino acids. Germline V gene data show CDR1 as MNHEY and CDR2 as SVGAGI.

In regard to this clonotype: A much more abundant neighbour one base away suggests this may be a read error. The chain uses TRBV27 and TRBJ2-1; D not certain. CDR3 length equals 14 residues. Germline CDR1 and CDR2: MNHEY and SMNVEV (reference sequence). CDR3 DNA: TGTGCCAGCAGTTTATCGAGAACAGACAATAAGCAGTTCTTC. Translation gives CASSLSRTDNKQFF.

This chain uses TRBV10-3 with TRBJ2-6; D is possibly TRBD2 (6 bases). The CDR3 runs to 15 residues. Germline V gives CDR1 ENHRY, CDR2 SYGVKD. Trimming took off 10 bases at V and 4 bases at J, with 17 bases between the two ends. CDR3 residues: CATKYRSGGANVLTF. As DNA, the CDR3 is TGTGCCACCAAATACAGGAGCGGGGGGGCCAACGTCCTGACTTTC.

This clonotype came up a few times. V and J are TRBV6-5 and TRBJ2-1; TRBD1 agrees at 8 bases. Germline CDR1 and CDR2: MNHEY and SVGAGI. There are 17 residues in the CDR3. V gave up 0 bases and J gave up 6 bases; unmatched junction bases: 10. The CDR3 nucleotides read TGTGCCAGCAGTTACTCGATGGTCCAGGGGGCCGTCAATGAGCAGTTCTTC. Its translation is CASSYSMVQGAVNEQFF.

The chain uses TRBV20-1 and TRBJ2-2, with 9 positions matching TRBD1. The CDR3 is 13 residues long. The V gene end was trimmed by 5 bases and the J gene end by 5 bases; junction bases not matched to a gene: 3. CDR1 is DFQATT, CDR2 SNEGSKA, per germline (reference sequence). This CDR3 reads CSAEGQGTGELFF. In DNA, the CDR3 is TGCAGTGCTGAGGGACAGGGTACCGGGGAGCTGTTTTTT.

This chain uses TRBV7-9 with TRBJ2-7; D gene unclear. V was cut by 10 bases and J by 5 bases, with 9 bases left in between. Germline lookup yields CDR1 SEHNR and CDR2 FQNEAQ (reference sequence). The CDR3 length is 10 residues. The CDR3 reads CATSEDEQYF. The CDR3 DNA reads as TGTGCCACCTCCGAGGACGAGCAGTACTTC.

This chain connects TRBV20-1 to TRBJ1-2; D is uncertain. The CDR3 loop spans 12 amino acids. Germline V gives CDR1 DFQATT, CDR2 SNEGSKA (reference sequence). The V and J ends lost 6 bases and 3 bases respectively, with 11 bases between them. The CDR3 bases are TGCAGTGCATCCCCCGGACACTATGGCTACACCTTC. It yields the protein CSASPGHYGYTF.

Turning to this clonotype: One junction end disagrees with the germline gene, perhaps due to a read error. The J gene is TRBJ2-7, the V gene TRBV5-6; D perhaps matches TRBD1 (6 bases). The CDR3 is made up of 15 amino acids. Germline V lookup: CDR1 SGHDT, CDR2 YYEEEE. CDR3 amino acids: CASSLGTWKAREQYF. The CDR3 DNA follows: TGCGCCAGCAGCCTAGGGACATGGAAAGCTCGCGAGCAGTACTTC.

This chain uses TRBV5-6 with TRBJ2-3, with 7 positions matching TRBD1. Germline assignment: CDR1 SGHDT and CDR2 YYEEEE. V shed 4 bases, J shed 6 bases, and the junction held 8 bases outside the gene matches. The CDR3 sequence is 14 residues long. CDR3 sequence (DNA): TGTGCCAGCAGCGGGACAGCCGCACGGGATACGCAGTATTTT. The encoded protein is CASSGTAARDTQYF.

This chain connects TRBV4-2 to TRBJ2-3; D remains unclear. This CDR3 comprises 15 residues. V dropped 1 base and J dropped 1 base, with 9 bases sitting between them. The germline V gene has CDR1 LGHNA and CDR2 YNFKEQ. The CDR3 DNA reads as TGTGCCAGCAGCCAAGGCAGTGACCGCACAGATACGCAGTATTTT. Residues: CASSQGSDRTDTQYF.

This clonotype was seen only a few times. The chain recombines TRBV19 with TRBJ1-5; D is unresolved. CDR3 length: 12 residues. Germline-derived CDR1 and CDR2 are LNHDA and SQIVND (reference sequence). Trimming shortened V by 2 bases and J by 4 bases, and 3 bases separated the two germline ends. The CDR3 coding sequence is TGTGCCAGTAGTATATTTAATCAGCCCCAGCATTTT. It encodes CASSIFNQPQHF.